The present T cell receptor beta chain was sequenced within a study of shared clonotypes between healthy human individuals. In germline, CDR1 is SGHNT, CDR2 YYREEE (reference sequence). Trimming at V came to 5 bases and at J to 4 bases, leaving 5 bases not matched to a gene. This CDR3 contains 13 residues. A word on this clone: Its antigen is not known.

Findings and limits, study-wide: Naive subsets typically showed greater estimated richness than memory subsets. Some clonotypes were shared by all four sorted-subset donors, while others were not shared. The non-shared ones had lower generation probabilities than the shared ones. Sequencing depth was a factor that was expected to affect clonotype sharing among donors. The sharing of about 5% of naive CD4 clonotypes was seen across a handful of donors.

Profiled with immunoSEQ multiplex PCR; TCRdb holds only in-frame clones, not every one. The sample carries about 1.1 million clones, 75% to 80% recorded once. Sequenced: memory CD4+ T cells from PBMCs. Subset reported: CD45RA-negative fraction. This chain connects TRBV5-4 to TRBJ1-2; 7 bases fit TRBD1. This receptor was taken from a man aged 18-30 years in good health. Some clones in this sample may be carry-over from other donors' samples. The CDR3 region is CASRPGQFYGYTF. Here the CDR3 DNA reads TGTGCCAGCAGGCCGGGACAGTTCTATGGCTACACCTTC. The variable domain in full, completed from reference TRBV5-4 and TRBJ1-2, reads ETGVTQSPTHLIKTRGQQVTLRCSSQSGHNTVSWYQQALGQGPQFIFQYYREEENGRGNFPPRFSGLQFPNYSSELNVNALELDDSALYLCASRPGQFYGYTFGSGTRLTVV.